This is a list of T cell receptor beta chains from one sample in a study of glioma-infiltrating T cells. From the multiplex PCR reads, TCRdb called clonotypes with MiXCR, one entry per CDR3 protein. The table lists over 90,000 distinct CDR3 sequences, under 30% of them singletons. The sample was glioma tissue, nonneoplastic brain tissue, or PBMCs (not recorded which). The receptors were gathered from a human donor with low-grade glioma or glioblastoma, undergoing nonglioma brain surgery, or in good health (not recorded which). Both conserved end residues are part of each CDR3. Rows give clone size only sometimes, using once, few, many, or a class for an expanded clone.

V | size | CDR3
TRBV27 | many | CASRVTGTNEAFF
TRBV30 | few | CAWSPDSNQPQHF
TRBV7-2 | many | CASSSDRVDTEAFF
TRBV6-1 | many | CASSYREEVGGYTF
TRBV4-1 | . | CASSPGQDNEKLFF
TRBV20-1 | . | CSAWRRGGGEKLSF
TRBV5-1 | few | CASSLNKDYSGNTIYF
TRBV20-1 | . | CSAREMQGNQPQHF
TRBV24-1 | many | CATSDPARGLAADTQYF
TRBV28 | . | CASRGGLAGGNEQFF
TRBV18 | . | CASSPASGGGSYNEQFF
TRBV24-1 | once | CATQTSPPKNIEYF